This TCR beta chain comes out of a study of metastatic and nonmetastatic thyroid tumors (dated by TCRdb to about 2020). Concerning the study at large: Repertoires were compared across peripheral blood and tumor or nodule tissue samples from malignant and benign thyroid patients.

No patient had received any treatment before thyroid surgery. Using T-cell receptor beta sequencing, the study looked back at clinical samples from patients collected from about 2011 to 2018. This clone is classified as medium-sized (0.01 to 0.1%). There is no known antigen for this receptor. Base qualities are not at hand, and no much larger clone is one base apart. The method was PCR. The listed sequencing device is Illumina HiSeq 4000. High-throughput sequencing was used to profile the TCR beta-chain CDR3 region of every patient. In the source study's methods: CDR3 differences across clinicopathological groups were used to build a classifier for discriminating distant-metastatic papillary thyroid cancer patients. The Shannon index was used to assess repertoire diversity, and the Morisita-Horn index was used to assess tumor-blood repertoire similarity. TCRdb applied fastp at Q25 and MiXCR to the public reads, then kept only in-frame beta chains. These V and J calls originate from TCRdb's pipeline instead of the authors' own analysis. The sample contains roughly 34,000 clones, over 14% of them found a single time. The ten largest account for around a fifth of the sample.

The CDR3 goes from the cysteine to the phenylalanine over 11 residues. Of all the DNA, just the CDR3 is kept, 33 bases in frame from base 1. V sheds 2 bases and J sheds 7 bases, leaving 5 bases between their ends. Overall study results and their limits: In both blood and tumor samples, TCR beta diversity was reported to be significantly higher in malignant tumors than in benign nodules.

The sequenced sample was blood. Recombination joined TRBV12-3 or TRBV12-4 with TRBJ1-2; possibly the D gene is TRBD1, per 5 matching bases. The TCR was taken from a male donor with papillary thyroid cancer or a benign thyroid nodule (not recorded which). Some clones in this sample may be carry-over from other donors' samples. CDR3 reads: CASSLQGGYTF. At the DNA level, the sequence is TGTGCCAGCAGTTTACAGGGTGGCTACACCTTC.